This TCR beta chain comes out of a study of human T cells and chemical hapten exposure. As for time point: pre-sensitization, week 0. Treatment denoted: therapeutic diphenylcyclopropenone sensitization with weekly scalp DPC. The study extracted total RNA from unfractionated whole blood. Germline V gene lookup returns CDR1 SNHLY and CDR2 FYNNEI. V shed 7 bases and J shed 1 base, with 13 bases lying between them. The CDR3 has 15 residues. For this clonotype: As yet, its antigen is unknown.

Study observations and caveats: Correlating positively with patch test score were the PT1 expanded TCR counts.

TCRdb processed the RACE reads anew with MiXCR; each CDR3 protein has one entry. Of 56,000 or so distinct CDR3 sequences detected, 9.5% to 10% appear once; the ten largest clones hold roughly a tenth. The TCR comes from a woman aged 25 to 39 with alopecia areata. Some clones in this sample may be carry-over from other donors' samples. The V and J genes are TRBV2 and TRBJ2-2, with D possibly being TRBD2 (6 bases). The source was whole blood, collected in connection with sensitization to the hapten diphenylcyclopropenone (DPC). The CDR3 spells CASKGGTENTGELFF. In nucleotides, the CDR3 is TGTGCCAGCAAGGGCGGGACGGAGAACACCGGGGAGCTGTTTTTT.